This passage covers 25 T cell receptor beta chains from one sample sequenced in a study of technical replicates of blood from a handful of donors. Repertoires were generated with immunoSEQ multiplex PCR, while TCRdb's copy carries only in-frame clones and drops some. The repertoire holds over 85,000 clones, with approximately 96% as singletons. The specimen sequenced was T cells isolated from PBMCs. The receptor source for this set is a human donor in good health.

The chain has TRBV9 and TRBJ1-4, with D hard to call. Germline loops: CDR1 SGDLS, CDR2 YYNGEE. CDR3 size: 11 residues. V was pared by 7 bases and J by 10 bases, with 11 bases between. The CDR3 coding sequence is TGTGCCAGCGGAGTCGGCGGAAAACTGTTTTTT. Its protein is CASGVGGKLFF.

This sequence joins TRBV6-5 and TRBJ2-7; the D gene is possibly TRBD1 (6 bases). V dropped 6 bases and J dropped 2 bases, with 11 bases sitting between them. The CDR3 spans 13 residues. Germline loops: CDR1 MNHEY, CDR2 SVGAGI. The CDR3 here is CASSRRQAYEQYF. CDR3 DNA: TGTGCCAGCAGCCGAAGACAGGCCTACGAGCAGTACTTC.

V is TRBV4-1 and J is TRBJ2-1; the D gene is possibly TRBD2 (6 bases). This CDR3 is built from 15 residues. V shed 0 bases and J shed 12 bases, with 18 bases lying between them. Germline values: CDR1 MGHRA, CDR2 YSYEKL. The CDR3 region is CASSQDRLAFLRQFF. CDR3 DNA: TGCGCCAGCAGCCAAGATAGGCTAGCGTTTCTTAGGCAGTTCTTC.

This chain links TRBV18 with TRBJ2-7; 7 bases fit TRBD1. V lost 0 bases to trimming and J lost 2 bases; unmatched junction nucleotides: 10. The length of the CDR3 is 17 residues. Germline CDR1 is KGHSH and CDR2 is LQKENI. Here the CDR3 reads CASSPPGGSSITYEQYF. The CDR3, as DNA: TGTGCCAGCTCACCACCAGGGGGCTCCTCTATCACCTACGAGCAGTACTTC.

The chain carries TRBV6-5 and TRBJ1-3, with no clear D. Deletions cut 1 base from V and 0 bases from J, with 7 bases between. This CDR3 has 15 amino acids. Germline V gives CDR1 MNHEY, CDR2 SVGAGI. In nucleotides, the CDR3 is TGTGCCAGCAGTTACTATTTGAGCTCTGGAAACACCATATATTTT. Translation: CASSYYLSSGNTIYF.

This clone appeared a single time. This sequence joins TRBV19 and TRBJ2-1; 8 nucleotides match TRBD1. The J segment lost 0 bases and the V segment lost 5 bases, leaving 9 bases of the junction unmatched. This CDR3 contains 17 residues. Germline V gene sequence: CDR1 LNHDA, CDR2 SQIVND (reference sequence). CDR3 loop: CASSSPRQGRSYNEQFF. CDR3 bases: TGTGCCAGTAGTTCCCCCCGACAGGGGCGCTCCTACAATGAGCAGTTCTTC. Complete variable domain (other parts from reference TRBV19 and TRBJ2-1): DGGITQSPKYLFRKEGQNVTLSCEQNLNHDAMYWYRQDPGQGLRLIYYSQIVNDFQKGDIAEGYSVSREKKESFPLTVTSAQKNPTAFYLCASSSPRQGRSYNEQFFGPGTRLTVL.

The chain combines TRBV19 with TRBJ2-1; D call uncertain. The ends were cut back, 7 bases at V and 7 bases at J, with 32 bases in the middle. CDR1 and CDR2 from the germline V gene are LNHDA and SQIVND (reference sequence). This CDR3 spans 19 amino acids. The CDR3 sequence: CASTRHNAAAPLRINEQFF. CDR3 in DNA: TGTGCCAGTACTCGCCATAACGCGGCAGCTCCACTCCGTATTAATGAGCAGTTCTTC.

This sequence joins TRBV7-9 and TRBJ2-7; D unclear. The CDR3 contains 11 residues. CDR1 is SEHNR and CDR2 is FQNEAQ in the germline V gene (reference sequence). V was pared by 11 bases and J by 9 bases, with 17 bases between. CDR3 loop: CAEQKPYGQYF. The CDR3 DNA follows: TGTGCCGAGCAAAAGCCTTATGGGCAGTACTTC.

This rearrangement joins TRBV5-6 to TRBJ2-7; D may be TRBD1 (5 bases). In germline, CDR1 is SGHDT, CDR2 YYEEEE. The V and J ends lost 0 bases and 7 bases respectively, with 20 bases between them. CDR3 size: 16 residues. The CDR3 DNA reads as TGTGCCAGCAGCTTGGCAGGTGGGGCAGCGCTGGAGGAGCAGTACTTC. Its translation: CASSLAGGAALEEQYF.

J is TRBJ2-7 and V is TRBV27; TRBD1 might be the D (5 bases). Trimming took 4 bases from V and 5 from J, leaving 12 bases between them. The CDR3 has 13 residues. The germline V gene encodes CDR1 MNHEY and CDR2 SMNVEV (reference sequence). Here the CDR3 reads CASSWNRGNEQYF. CDR3 coding DNA: TGTGCCAGCAGTTGGAATAGGGGAAACGAGCAGTACTTC.

The chain couples TRBV19 to TRBJ1-5, with 7 bases identical to TRBD1. The CDR3 extends over 14 amino acids. Germline V gene data show CDR1 as LNHDA and CDR2 as SQIVND (reference sequence). The junction had 7 bases not matched to a gene; V was cut back by 7 bases and J by 4 bases. The CDR3 region is CASNRDRENQPQHF. Written as DNA, the CDR3 is TGTGCCAGTAACCGGGACAGAGAGAATCAGCCCCAGCATTTT.

This sequence joins TRBV10-2 and TRBJ1-2; the D gene is possibly TRBD1 (6 bases). Trimming stripped 0 bases from V and 4 bases from J, with 12 bases between. From germline, CDR1 is WSHSY and CDR2 SAAADI. The CDR3 consists of 15 residues. CDR3: CASSESANRAYGYTF. The CDR3 DNA sequence: TGCGCCAGCAGTGAGTCAGCAAACAGGGCCTATGGCTACACCTTC.

J is TRBJ2-7 and V is TRBV29-1, with a tentative D call TRBD1 (5 bases). The CDR3 is made up of 11 amino acids. The germline CDR1 and CDR2 sequences are SQVTM and ANQGSEA. V was cut by 6 bases and J by 5 bases, with 11 bases left in between. DNA for the CDR3: TGCAGCGTCTTCAGGGAAAACGAGCAGTACTTC. This translates into CSVFRENEQYF.

This clone was recorded only once. The rearrangement joins TRBV5-4 to TRBJ1-1; D is undetermined. V was shortened by 0 bases and J by 3 bases, with 15 bases between the two germline ends. The CDR3 contains 16 residues. The germline V gene has CDR1 SGHNT and CDR2 YYREEE (reference sequence). The DNA of the CDR3 is TGTGCCAGCAGCTTGGGGTTACCGGGGAGGGACACTGAAGCTTTCTTT. Encoded protein: CASSLGLPGRDTEAFF. Full variable domain (rest looked up from reference TRBV5-4 and TRBJ1-1): ETGVTQSPTHLIKTRGQQVTLRCSSQSGHNTVSWYQQALGQGPQFIFQYYREEENGRGNFPPRFSGLQFPNYSSELNVNALELDDSALYLCASSLGLPGRDTEAFFGQGTRLTVV.

The chain joins TRBV5-1 to TRBJ1-1; D unclear. The V gene's germline CDR1 is SGHRS and CDR2 YFSETQ. Trimming took 2 bases from V and 1 from J, leaving 9 bases between them. The CDR3 extends over 14 amino acids. CDR3 loop: CASSLVGENTEAFF. The CDR3 DNA reads TGCGCCAGCAGCTTAGTCGGGGAGAACACTGAAGCTTTCTTT.

This clone was seen only once. The chain combines TRBV10-1 with TRBJ2-2, with TRBD2 matching 9 bases. V lost 10 bases and J lost 4; bases outside the gene matches: 1. CDR1 and CDR2 (germline): WNHNN, SYGVQD (reference sequence). This CDR3 has 12 residues. Here the CDR3 reads CATGLATGELFF. CDR3 sequence (DNA): TGCGCCACGGGACTAGCCACCGGGGAGCTGTTTTTT.

The chain employs TRBV28 and TRBJ1-4; D is perhaps TRBD1 (6 bases). CDR3 length: 14 residues. V shed 6 bases and J shed 5 bases, with 13 bases lying between them. Germline V lookup: CDR1 MDHEN, CDR2 SYDVKM. The DNA of the CDR3 is TGTGCCAGCAGCTTCGGCAGGGGCAATGAAAAACTGTTTTTT. As protein: CASSFGRGNEKLFF. The entire variable domain, with the rest obtained from reference TRBV28 and TRBJ1-4, is as follows: DVKVTQSSRYLVKRTGEKVFLECVQDMDHENMFWYRQDPGLGLRLIYFSYDVKMKEKGDIPEGYSVSREKKERFSLILESASTNQTSMYLCASSFGRGNEKLFFGSGTQLSVL.

This clone was observed once. The rearrangement uses TRBV28 and TRBJ2-1; 8 bases are a match to TRBD2. This CDR3 is 18 amino acids long. Germline V gene data show CDR1 as MDHEN and CDR2 as SYDVKM. The V and J ends lost 7 bases and 4 bases, in that order; junction bases with no gene match: 18. This CDR3 is CASKKAGGGGKIYNEQFF. The CDR3 DNA reads as TGTGCCAGCAAAAAGGCGGGAGGCGGGGGCAAGATTTACAATGAGCAGTTCTTC.

The gene calls are TRBV5-1 and TRBJ2-7, with 11 bases identical to TRBD2. V was pared by 0 bases and J by 0 bases, with 5 bases of the junction left unmatched. In germline, CDR1 is SGHRS, CDR2 YFSETQ. This CDR3 contains 17 residues. The CDR3, as DNA: TGCGCCAGCAGCTTGGGGACTAGCGGGCTTATCTCCTACGAGCAGTACTTC. Translated: CASSLGTSGLISYEQYF.

The chain couples TRBV27 to TRBJ2-5; the D gene is possibly TRBD2 (5 bases). The CDR3 is 15 amino acids. With 2 bases removed from V and 5 bases from J, the gap between germline ends came to 15 bases. Germline V gives CDR1 MNHEY, CDR2 SMNVEV (reference sequence). CDR3 sequence: CASSLGSSRFETQYF. CDR3 in DNA: TGTGCCAGCAGTTTAGGCTCTAGCAGGTTTGAGACCCAGTACTTC.

This clone was counted a single time. This chain uses TRBV28 with TRBJ1-5; 9 nucleotides match TRBD1. The CDR3 spans 17 residues. J lost 4 bases, V lost 4 bases, and 11 bases had no gene match. Germline CDR1 and CDR2: MDHEN and SYDVKM. The CDR3 is CASSSGTGLKRNQPQHF. CDR3 DNA: TGTGCCAGCAGTTCCGGGACAGGGCTTAAGAGGAATCAGCCCCAGCATTTT.

The chain carries TRBV7-2 and TRBJ2-5, with 9 bases fitting TRBD1. The germline V gene has CDR1 SGHTA and CDR2 FQGNSA. This CDR3 contains 14 residues. V lost 7 bases, J lost 7 bases, and 10 bases stayed unmatched. The chain's CDR3 is CASNHRGRIGTQYF. In DNA, the CDR3 is TGTGCCAGCAACCACAGGGGGCGCATTGGGACCCAGTACTTC.

This sequence joins TRBV28 and TRBJ2-7; 15 nucleotides match TRBD2. V lost 8 bases and J lost 3; bases outside the gene matches: 8. Germline lookup yields CDR1 MDHEN and CDR2 SYDVKM. The CDR3 is 16 amino acids. The CDR3 loop is CASGGLAGGISYEQYF. The CDR3 DNA reads as TGTGCCAGCGGAGGACTAGCGGGAGGGATAAGCTACGAGCAGTACTTC.

Here the CDR3 reads CASSVGLATYNEQFF. In DNA, the CDR3 is TGTGCCAGCAGTGTTGGACTAGCAACCTACAATGAGCAGTTCTTC. The V and J genes are TRBV6-1 and TRBJ2-1, with 8 bases that match TRBD2. The ends lost 4 bases at V and 2 bases at J; junction bases unmatched: 4. CDR1 is MNHNS, CDR2 SASEGT, per germline. The CDR3 length is 15 residues.

J is TRBJ2-5 and V is TRBV5-1; 11 bases are shared with TRBD2. The V segment lost 4 bases and the J segment 7 bases; nucleotides outside the gene matches: 9. There are 15 residues in the CDR3. CDR1 SGHRS and CDR2 YFSETQ come from the germline V gene. Written as DNA, the CDR3 is TGCGCCAGCAGCGCGTTAGCGGGAGGGCCTGGGACCCAGTACTTC. Its translation: CASSALAGGPGTQYF.